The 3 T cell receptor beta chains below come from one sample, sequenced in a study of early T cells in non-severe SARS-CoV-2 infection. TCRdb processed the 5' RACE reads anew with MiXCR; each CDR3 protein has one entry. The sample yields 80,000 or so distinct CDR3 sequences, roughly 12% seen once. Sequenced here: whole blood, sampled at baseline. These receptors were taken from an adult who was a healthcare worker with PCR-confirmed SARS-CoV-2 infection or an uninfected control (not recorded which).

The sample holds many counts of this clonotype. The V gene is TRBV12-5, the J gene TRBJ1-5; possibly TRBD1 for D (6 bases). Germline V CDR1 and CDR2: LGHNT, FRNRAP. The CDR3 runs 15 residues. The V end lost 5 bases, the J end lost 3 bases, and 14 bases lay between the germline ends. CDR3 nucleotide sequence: TGTGCTAGTGGTCCCCCGGGGGCGCTCAATCAGCCCCAGCATTTT. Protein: CASGPPGALNQPQHF.

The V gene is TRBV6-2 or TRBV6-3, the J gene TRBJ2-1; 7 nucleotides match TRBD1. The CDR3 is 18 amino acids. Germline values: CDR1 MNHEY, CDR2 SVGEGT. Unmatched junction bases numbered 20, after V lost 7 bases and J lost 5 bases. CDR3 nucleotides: TGTGCCAGCATCAAACAGGGGATCCTCGACTCGGCCAACAATGAGCAGTTCTTC. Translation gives CASIKQGILDSANNEQFF.

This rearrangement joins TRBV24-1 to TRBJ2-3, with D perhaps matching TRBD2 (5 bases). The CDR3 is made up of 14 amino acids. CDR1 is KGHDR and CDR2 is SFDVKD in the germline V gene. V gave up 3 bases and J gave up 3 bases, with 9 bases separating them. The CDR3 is CATSDRGLTDTQYF. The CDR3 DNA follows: TGTGCCACCAGTGATCGGGGTCTGACAGATACGCAGTATTTT.